These 6 T cell receptor beta chains originate from one sample sequenced in a study of molecular identifiers for immune sequencing clone quantification. A single record per CDR3 protein comes from TCRdb applying MiXCR to the PCR reads. Of under 650,000 distinct CDR3 sequences in the sample, 15% to 20% were seen once. Sequences were obtained from naive CD8+ T cells from blood, with Jurkat cell RNA spiked in. Subset meaning: FACS-sorted CD8+CD4-CCR7+CD45RA+ naive T cells. The receptor source for this set is a human donor in good health. Some libraries in this study had Jurkat cell RNA spiked in.

The table lists this clonotype with many counts. The V call is TRBV29-1, the J call TRBJ2-7; D uncertain. Germline CDR1 and CDR2: SQVTM and ANQGSEA. The V end was cut by 7 bases, the J end by 3 bases, with 16 bases between. There are 13 residues in the CDR3. Here the CDR3 reads CSALEDSDYEQYF. The CDR3 DNA reads as TGCAGCGCCCTAGAGGATAGTGACTACGAGCAGTACTTC.

This clonotype was picked up many times. The gene calls are TRBV7-9 and TRBJ2-7; possible D gene TRBD1, 6 bases. The ends were cut back, 1 base at V and 6 bases at J, with 16 bases in the middle. The CDR3 length is 15 residues. CDR1 is SEHNR, CDR2 FQNEAQ, per germline (reference sequence). The CDR3 DNA is TGTGCCAGCAGCTTAGTGATTGGGGGCCGGGGCGAGCAGTACTTC. This sequence encodes CASSLVIGGRGEQYF.

In its sample, this clonotype was seen many times. J is TRBJ2-3 and V is TRBV19, with D maybe TRBD1 (6 bases). The V end was cut by 7 bases, the J end by 2 bases, with 13 bases between. The CDR3 spans 14 residues. Germline assignment: CDR1 LNHDA and CDR2 SQIVND (reference sequence). The CDR3 here is CASTLDRNTDTQYF. DNA of the CDR3: TGTGCCAGTACCTTGGACAGAAACACAGATACGCAGTATTTT. The whole variable domain, filled in from reference TRBV19 and TRBJ2-3, reads DGGITQSPKYLFRKEGQNVTLSCEQNLNHDAMYWYRQDPGQGLRLIYYSQIVNDFQKGDIAEGYSVSREKKESFPLTVTSAQKNPTAFYLCASTLDRNTDTQYFGPGTRLTVL.

This clonotype occurred many times. The J gene is TRBJ1-2, the V gene TRBV29-1; D is unclear. Germline V gene lookup returns CDR1 SQVTM and CDR2 ANQGSEA. V lost 1 base and J lost 2, with 2 bases in between. The CDR3 covers 11 residues. Written as DNA, the CDR3 is TGCAGCGTTGAAGCAAACTATGGCTACACCTTC. Its translation is CSVEANYGYTF.

This clonotype has ten or more counts. This chain connects TRBV7-6 to TRBJ2-3; TRBD2 matches 15 bases. Germline V gives CDR1 SGHVS, CDR2 FNYEAQ. The CDR3 runs to 18 residues. The trim removed 4 bases at V and 5 bases at J, leaving 10 bases unmatched. The CDR3 reads CASSSGLAGGPSRDTQYF. The DNA for the CDR3 is TGTGCCAGCAGCTCCGGACTAGCGGGAGGGCCGAGCCGAGATACGCAGTATTTT.

Concerning this clonotype: Just one base apart from a much larger clone, this may be a read error. The chain links TRBV9 to TRBJ2-7, with no clear D. Looked up from germline, CDR1 is SGDLS and CDR2 is YYNGEE. This CDR3 contains 15 residues. The CDR3 DNA reads as TGTGCCAGCAGCGTAGGGCGTTCTCCCTCCTACGGGCAGTACTTC. Its protein product is CASSVGRSPSYGQYF.